A selection of T cell receptor beta chains follows, all from one sample in a study of T cells in Graves' hyperthyroidism and ophthalmopathy. MiXCR, run by TCRdb on the multiplex PCR reads, gives a single entry per CDR3 protein. The sample holds about 530,000 distinct CDR3 sequences, about 15% seen once. Input material: blood. The receptors derive from a woman under 30 with Graves' ophthalmopathy. CDR3s include the opening cysteine and the closing phenylalanine or tryptophan. D genes are given only for firm matches. The size entry is marked missing in some rows and otherwise reads once, few, many or a size class.

J: TRBJ2-1
size: many
D: NA
V: TRBV15
CDR3: CATSRDLGLYNEQFF
DNA: TGTGCCACCAGCAGAGACCTGGGCCTGTACAATGAGCAGTTCTTC

J: TRBJ1-2
size: few
D: NA
V: TRBV4-1
CDR3: CASSPGPAARYTF
DNA: TGCGCCAGCAGCCCGGGCCCTGCGGCCCGCTACACCTTC

J: TRBJ1-2
size: few
D: NA
V: TRBV5-1
CDR3: CASSFSSNFYGYTF
DNA: TGCGCCAGCAGCTTTAGCTCAAATTTCTATGGCTACACCTTC

J: TRBJ2-3
size: NA
D: NA
V: TRBV2
CDR3: CASSSRGRTDTQYF
DNA: TGTGCCAGCAGTTCCCGGGGGCGCACAGATACGCAGTATTTT

J: TRBJ1-1
size: few
D: NA
V: TRBV19
CDR3: CANSISGSVSNTEAFF
DNA: TGTGCCAATAGTATTTCGGGGTCAGTCTCGAACACTGAAGCTTTCTTT

J: TRBJ2-5
size: many
D: TRBD2
V: TRBV7-2
CDR3: CASSPQSGTNQETQYF
DNA: TGTGCCAGCAGCCCACAGAGCGGGACCAACCAAGAGACCCAGTACTTC

J: TRBJ1-1
size: once
D: NA
V: TRBV7-9
CDR3: CASSFDTPRAEAFF
DNA: TGTGCCAGCAGCTTCGACACTCCACGGGCTGAAGCTTTCTTT

J: TRBJ1-5
size: few
D: NA
V: TRBV6-1
CDR3: CASSRDKGQPQHF
DNA: TGTGCCAGCAGTCGGGACAAGGGCCAGCCCCAGCATTTT

J: TRBJ1-1
size: many
D: NA
V: TRBV20-1
CDR3: CSARGPDYTEAFF
DNA: TGCAGTGCTAGAGGACCGGATTACACTGAAGCTTTCTTT

J: TRBJ1-4
size: few
D: TRBD1
V: TRBV7-2
CDR3: CASSVDWTGGNEKLFF
DNA: TGTGCCAGCAGCGTAGATTGGACAGGGGGTAATGAAAAACTGTTTTTT

J: TRBJ2-7
size: many
D: TRBD2
V: TRBV3-1
CDR3: CASSVGTSGIGEQYF
DNA: TGTGCCAGCAGCGTAGGGACTAGCGGGATAGGCGAGCAGTACTTC

J: TRBJ2-5
size: many
D: NA
V: TRBV10-1
CDR3: CASSEGQQETQYF
DNA: TGCGCCAGCAGTGAGGGGCAGCAAGAGACCCAGTACTTC

J: TRBJ1-5
size: NA
D: NA
V: TRBV19
CDR3: CASSARTRNQPQHF
DNA: TGTGCCAGTAGTGCTAGGACGAGGAATCAGCCCCAGCATTTT

J: TRBJ2-7
size: few
D: NA
V: TRBV29-1
CDR3: CSVDASFEASTDEQYF
DNA: TGCAGCGTTGATGCCTCCTTCGAGGCTAGCACCGACGAGCAGTACTTC

J: TRBJ1-1
size: NA
D: TRBD1
V: TRBV6-1
CDR3: CASSEMDRMNTEAFF
DNA: TGTGCCAGCAGTGAAATGGACAGGATGAACACTGAAGCTTTCTTT

J: TRBJ2-5
size: many
D: TRBD2
V: TRBV15
CDR3: CATSRGTSGGPQETQYF
DNA: TGTGCCACCAGCAGGGGGACTAGCGGGGGGCCCCAAGAGACCCAGTACTTC

J: TRBJ2-7
size: few
D: TRBD1
V: TRBV19
CDR3: CASRPSGQGAYEQYF
DNA: TGTGCCAGTAGACCCTCGGGACAGGGAGCCTACGAGCAGTACTTC

J: TRBJ1-2
size: few
D: NA
V: TRBV6-1
CDR3: CASTVGLSDFGPYGYTF
DNA: TGTGCCAGCACCGTCGGTCTTTCGGATTTCGGCCCATATGGCTACACCTTC

J: TRBJ2-7
size: few
D: NA
V: TRBV12-3/TRBV12-4
CDR3: CASSFKSSPPYEQYF
DNA: TGTGCCAGCAGTTTTAAAAGCTCCCCCCCCTACGAGCAGTACTTC

J: TRBJ1-1
size: many
D: NA
V: TRBV11-2
CDR3: CASSLLAEGTEAFF
DNA: TGTGCCAGCAGCTTATTGGCGGAGGGCACTGAAGCTTTCTTT

J: TRBJ2-2
size: few
D: NA
V: TRBV27
CDR3: CASSLSMSSGYTGELFF
DNA: TGTGCCAGCAGTTTATCGATGTCTAGTGGGTACACCGGGGAGCTGTTTTTT

J: TRBJ2-6
size: many
D: TRBD1
V: TRBV20-1
CDR3: CSASVLEGDRGGAGANVLTF
DNA: TGCAGTGCTAGTGTTCTCGAGGGGGACAGGGGTGGCGCTGGGGCCAACGTCCTGACTTTC

J: TRBJ2-7
size: few
D: NA
V: TRBV14
CDR3: CASSQRDTYSYEQYF
DNA: TGTGCCAGCAGCCAACGGGACACCTACTCCTACGAGCAGTACTTC

J: TRBJ1-1
size: NA
D: NA
V: TRBV29-1
CDR3: CSVNDRNTEAFF
DNA: TGCAGCGTCAACGACAGGAACACTGAAGCTTTCTTT

J: TRBJ1-1
size: few
D: NA
V: TRBV7-2
CDR3: CASSLSVGNTEAFF
DNA: TGTGCCAGCAGCTTATCGGTTGGGAACACTGAAGCTTTCTTT

J: TRBJ2-7
size: NA
D: NA
V: TRBV3-1
CDR3: CASSQEPSEQYF
DNA: TGTGCCAGCAGCCAAGAACCGAGCGAGCAGTACTTC

J: TRBJ2-7
size: NA
D: NA
V: TRBV15
CDR3: CATWDPRDHEQYF
DNA: TGTGCCACTTGGGACCCTCGGGACCACGAGCAGTACTTC

J: TRBJ2-5
size: many
D: NA
V: TRBV3-1
CDR3: CASSDTPQETQYF
DNA: TGTGCCAGCAGCGACACGCCCCAAGAGACCCAGTACTTC

J: TRBJ2-1
size: NA
D: TRBD2
V: TRBV24-1
CDR3: CATSDFPRAGRDNEQFF
DNA: TGTGCCACCAGTGATTTTCCTAGAGCGGGGCGAGACAATGAGCAGTTCTTC

J: TRBJ2-3
size: many
D: TRBD1
V: TRBV20-1
CDR3: CSARDQNRGTDTQYF
DNA: TGCAGTGCTAGAGATCAAAACAGGGGAACAGATACGCAGTATTTT

J: TRBJ1-4
size: NA
D: NA
V: TRBV4-2
CDR3: CASSQGAGVGTDEKLFF
DNA: TGTGCCAGCAGCCAAGGGGCGGGGGTTGGAACTGATGAAAAACTGTTTTTT

J: TRBJ1-6
size: NA
D: NA
V: TRBV30
CDR3: CAWSVGGLDNSPLHF
DNA: TGTGCCTGGAGTGTAGGTGGGCTAGATAATTCACCCCTCCACTTT

J: TRBJ1-1
size: few
D: NA
V: TRBV12-3/TRBV12-4
CDR3: CASSSGGWGEAFF
DNA: TGTGCCAGCAGTTCGGGGGGATGGGGTGAAGCTTTCTTT

J: TRBJ1-4
size: few
D: TRBD1
V: TRBV6-1
CDR3: CASSEWDSENEKLFF
DNA: TGTGCCAGCAGTGAATGGGACAGCGAGAATGAAAAACTGTTTTTT

J: TRBJ2-1
size: NA
D: TRBD1
V: TRBV7-9
CDR3: CASSLAGTGSSGDEQFF
DNA: TGTGCCAGCAGCTTAGCGGGGACAGGGTCATCTGGCGATGAGCAGTTCTTC

J: TRBJ2-5
size: few
D: NA
V: TRBV15
CDR3: CATSRVWGETQYF
DNA: TGTGCCACCAGCAGAGTGTGGGGAGAGACCCAGTACTTC

J: TRBJ2-7
size: NA
D: TRBD1
V: TRBV27
CDR3: CASGGDRGYEQYF
DNA: TGTGCCAGCGGGGGGGACAGGGGTTACGAGCAGTACTTC

J: TRBJ2-5
size: many
D: TRBD2
V: TRBV27
CDR3: CASSLIAGDPQETQYF
DNA: TGTGCCAGCAGTTTAATAGCGGGAGACCCCCAAGAGACCCAGTACTTC

J: TRBJ2-5
size: many
D: TRBD2
V: TRBV10-3
CDR3: CAISAAGGLGETQYF
DNA: TGTGCCATCAGTGCCGCGGGGGGGCTTGGAGAGACCCAGTACTTC

J: TRBJ2-4
size: many
D: NA
V: TRBV20-1
CDR3: CSATPGLGGSAKNIQYF
DNA: TGCAGTGCTACGCCGGGACTCGGGGGCTCTGCCAAAAACATTCAGTACTTC

J: TRBJ2-1
size: few
D: TRBD2
V: TRBV6-1
CDR3: CASRTSGSNEQFF
DNA: TGTGCCAGCAGGACTAGCGGGAGCAATGAGCAGTTCTTC

J: TRBJ1-5
size: many
D: NA
V: TRBV20-1
CDR3: CSARVGAQLNQPQHF
DNA: TGCAGTGCTAGAGTAGGAGCGCAGCTCAATCAGCCCCAGCATTTT

J: TRBJ2-7
size: many
D: NA
V: TRBV27
CDR3: CASSLGGTTYEQYF
DNA: TGTGCCAGCAGCCTTGGGGGAACAACCTACGAGCAGTACTTC

J: TRBJ1-1
size: NA
D: NA
V: TRBV4-3
CDR3: CASSRGYRTEAFF
DNA: TGCGCCAGCAGCCGGGGGTACAGGACTGAAGCTTTCTTT

J: TRBJ2-1
size: many
D: TRBD2
V: TRBV11-1
CDR3: CASSRSGRGNEQFF
DNA: TGTGCCAGCAGCCGGAGCGGGAGGGGTAATGAGCAGTTCTTC